The entry below describes one T cell receptor beta chain. Its antigen is undetermined. These data originate in a study of shared clonotypes between healthy human individuals. Study summary: Aged between 18 and 49, the donors were a couple of women and a few men.

Whole-study results and caveats: It was anticipated that sequencing depth would influence how many clonotypes donors shared. A handful of donors held about 5.1% of naive CD4 clonotypes in common.

Methods used by the authors: Junction-only sequences produced by ImmunoSEQ had no quality scores, so filtering differed. Sequencing was performed with immunoSEQ multiplex PCR; in TCRdb, only in-frame clones are kept and a portion is missing. The V and J calls and the clone size are those of that table, but D and trimming were determined from the DNA. The sample contains about 1.9 million clones, around 93% of which appear only once. The CDR3 length is 13 residues. Germline-derived CDR1 and CDR2 are MDHEN and SYDVKM. Trimming removed 3 bases at V and 9 bases at J, with 12 bases between. CD45RO-negative, CCR7-positively selected cells formed the naive CD8 fraction, excluding terminally differentiated effector memory CD45RA+ cells.

J is TRBJ2-1 and V is TRBV28; tentatively, D is TRBD2 (6 bases). Input material: naive CD8+ T cells from PBMCs. The receptor's source is a man between 18 and 29 years old in good health. Some clones in this sample may be carry-over from other donors' samples. This CDR3 is CASSLGGGSEQFF. The CDR3 DNA follows: TGTGCCAGCAGTTTGGGAGGAGGGAGTGAGCAGTTCTTC.